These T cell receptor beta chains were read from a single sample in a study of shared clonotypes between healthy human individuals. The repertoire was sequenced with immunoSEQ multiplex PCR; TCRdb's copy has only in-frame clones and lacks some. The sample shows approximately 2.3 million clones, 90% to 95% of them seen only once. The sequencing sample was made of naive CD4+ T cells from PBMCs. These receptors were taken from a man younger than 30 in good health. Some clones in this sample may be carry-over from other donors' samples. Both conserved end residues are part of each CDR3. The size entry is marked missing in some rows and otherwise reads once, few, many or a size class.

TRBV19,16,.,CASSIRGPRLGNTIYF
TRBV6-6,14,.,CASRLGTGGYEQYF
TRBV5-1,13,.,CASSPGQGDEQYF
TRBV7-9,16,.,CASSSPTSGDTDTQYF
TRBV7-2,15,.,CASSPGGRGIDEQFF
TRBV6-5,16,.,CASSYSGGRSTDTQYF
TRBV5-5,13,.,CASSPGTNTEAFF
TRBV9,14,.,CASSVVAGNTEAFF
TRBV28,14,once,CASSLVRPADTQYF
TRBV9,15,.,CASSVGGRVYNEQFF
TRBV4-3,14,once,CASSQDGYTGELFF
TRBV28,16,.,CASSFSGTPVAGELFF
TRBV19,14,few,CASSEVMRRQPQHF
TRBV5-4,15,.,CASSSPTGSTDTQYF
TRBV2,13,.,CASTTGVREKLFF
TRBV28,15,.,CASSLTSPAYNEQFF
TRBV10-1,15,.,CASSDLFGGNNEQFF
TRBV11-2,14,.,CASSPLGSSYEQYF
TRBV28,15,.,CASSLGRGRNYGYTF
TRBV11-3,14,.,CASSFSGGTYEQYF
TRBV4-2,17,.,CASSKGTSHLAKNIQYF
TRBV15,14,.,CATSRDRSQETQYF
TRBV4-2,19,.,CASSQDGRLAGWRTDTQYF
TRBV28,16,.,CASSPRTGWGGETQYF
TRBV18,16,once,CASSPPGQGAVNEQFF
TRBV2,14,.,CASMRDGNGGTQYF
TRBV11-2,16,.,CASSSGQGATNEKLFF